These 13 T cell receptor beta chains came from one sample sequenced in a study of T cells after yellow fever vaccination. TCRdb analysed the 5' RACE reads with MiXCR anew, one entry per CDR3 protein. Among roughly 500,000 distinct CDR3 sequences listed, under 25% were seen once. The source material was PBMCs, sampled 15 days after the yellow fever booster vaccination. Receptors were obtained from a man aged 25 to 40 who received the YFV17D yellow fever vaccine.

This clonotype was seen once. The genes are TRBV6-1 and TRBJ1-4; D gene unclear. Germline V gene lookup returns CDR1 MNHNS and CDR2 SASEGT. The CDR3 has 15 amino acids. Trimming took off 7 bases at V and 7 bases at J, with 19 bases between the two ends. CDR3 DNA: TGTGCCAGCACCCCCTCGACCCGAATGAGTGAAAAACTGTTTTTT. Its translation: CASTPSTRMSEKLFF.

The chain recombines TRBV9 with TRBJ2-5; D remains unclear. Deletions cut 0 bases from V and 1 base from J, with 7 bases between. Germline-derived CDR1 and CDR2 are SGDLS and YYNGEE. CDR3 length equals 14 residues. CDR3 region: CASSVGWGQETQYF. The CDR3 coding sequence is TGTGCCAGCAGCGTAGGGTGGGGCCAAGAGACCCAGTACTTC.

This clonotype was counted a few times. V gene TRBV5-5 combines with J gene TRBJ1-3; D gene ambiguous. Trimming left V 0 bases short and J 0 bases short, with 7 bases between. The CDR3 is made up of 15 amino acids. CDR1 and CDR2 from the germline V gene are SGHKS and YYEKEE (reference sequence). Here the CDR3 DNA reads TGTGCCAGCAGCTTGGATCAGAGCTCTGGAAACACCATATATTTT. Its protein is CASSLDQSSGNTIYF.

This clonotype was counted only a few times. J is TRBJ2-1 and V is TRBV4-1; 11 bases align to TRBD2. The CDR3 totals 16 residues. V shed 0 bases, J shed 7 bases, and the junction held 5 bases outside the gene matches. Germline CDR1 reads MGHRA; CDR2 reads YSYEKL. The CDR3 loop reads CASSQDPSGRLNEQFF. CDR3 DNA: TGCGCCAGCAGCCAAGATCCTAGCGGGAGGTTAAATGAGCAGTTCTTC.

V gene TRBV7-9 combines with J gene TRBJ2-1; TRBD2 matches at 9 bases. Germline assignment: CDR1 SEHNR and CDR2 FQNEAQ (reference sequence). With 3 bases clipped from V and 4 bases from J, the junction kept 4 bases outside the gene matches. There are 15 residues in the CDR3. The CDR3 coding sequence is TGTGCCAGCAGCTTTAGCGGGAGTCAATACAATGAGCAGTTCTTC. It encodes CASSFSGSQYNEQFF.

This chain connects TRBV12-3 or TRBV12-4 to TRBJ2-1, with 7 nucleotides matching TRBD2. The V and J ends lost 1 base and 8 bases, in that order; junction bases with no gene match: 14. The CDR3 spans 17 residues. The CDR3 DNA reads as TGTGCCAGCAGTTTAGGGGGGGGAGGGCCACAGCCACATGAGCAGTTCTTC. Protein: CASSLGGGGPQPHEQFF.

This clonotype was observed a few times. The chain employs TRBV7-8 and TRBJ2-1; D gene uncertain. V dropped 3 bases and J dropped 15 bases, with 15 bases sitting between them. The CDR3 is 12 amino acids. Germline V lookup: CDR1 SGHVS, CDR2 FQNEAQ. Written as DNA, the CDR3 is TGTGCCAGCAGCTTCACTAATGGGGAATGGTTCTTC. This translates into CASSFTNGEWFF. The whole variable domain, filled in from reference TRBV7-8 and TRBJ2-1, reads GAGVSQSPRYKVAKRGQDVALRCDPISGHVSLFWYQQALGQGPEFLTYFQNEAQLDKSGLPSDRFFAERPEGSVSTLKIQRTQQEDSAVYLCASSFTNGEWFFGPGTRLTVL.

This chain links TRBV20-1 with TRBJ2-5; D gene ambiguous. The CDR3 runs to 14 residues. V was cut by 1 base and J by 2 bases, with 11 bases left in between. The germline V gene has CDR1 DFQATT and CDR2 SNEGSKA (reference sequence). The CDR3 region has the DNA TGCAGTGCTAGAGTCGGTGTAGGGCAAGAGACCCAGTACTTC. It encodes CSARVGVGQETQYF.

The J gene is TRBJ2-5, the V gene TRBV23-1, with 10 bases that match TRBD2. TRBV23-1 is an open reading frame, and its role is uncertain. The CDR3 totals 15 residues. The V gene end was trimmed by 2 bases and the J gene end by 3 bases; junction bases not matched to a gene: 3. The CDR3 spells CASSQEGLAEETQYF. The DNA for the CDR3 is TGCGCCAGCAGTCAAGAAGGACTAGCGGAAGAGACCCAGTACTTC.

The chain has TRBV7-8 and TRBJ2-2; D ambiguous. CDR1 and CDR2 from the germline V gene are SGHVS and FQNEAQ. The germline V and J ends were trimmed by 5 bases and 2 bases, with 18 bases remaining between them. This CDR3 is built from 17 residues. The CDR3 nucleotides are TGTGCCAGCAGCACCACGGCGCGTCTAGAAAACACCGGGGAGCTGTTTTTT. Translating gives CASSTTARLENTGELFF.

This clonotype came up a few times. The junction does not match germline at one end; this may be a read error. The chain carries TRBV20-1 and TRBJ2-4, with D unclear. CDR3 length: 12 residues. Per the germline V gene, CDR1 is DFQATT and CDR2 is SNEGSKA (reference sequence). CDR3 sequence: CSARARTGGLDF. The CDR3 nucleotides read TGCAGTGCTAGAGCCCGGACGGGCGGTTTGGACTTC.

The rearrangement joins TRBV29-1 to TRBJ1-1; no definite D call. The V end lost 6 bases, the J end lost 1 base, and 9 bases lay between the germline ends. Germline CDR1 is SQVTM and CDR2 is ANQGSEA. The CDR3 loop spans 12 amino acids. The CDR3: CSVHPGNTEAFF. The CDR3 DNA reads TGCAGCGTACATCCGGGGAACACTGAAGCTTTCTTT.

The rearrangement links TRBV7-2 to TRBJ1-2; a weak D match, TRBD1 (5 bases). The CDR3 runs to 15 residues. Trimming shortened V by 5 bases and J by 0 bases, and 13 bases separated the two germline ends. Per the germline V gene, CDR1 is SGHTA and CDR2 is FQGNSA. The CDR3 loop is CASSPGQGANYGYTF. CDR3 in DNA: TGTGCCAGCAGCCCCGGCCAGGGTGCTAACTATGGCTACACCTTC. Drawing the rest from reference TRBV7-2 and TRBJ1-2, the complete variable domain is GAGVSQSPSNKVTEKGKDVELRCDPISGHTALYWYRQSLGQGLEFLIYFQGNSAPDKSGLPSDRFSAERTGGSVSTLTIQRTQQEDSAVYLCASSPGQGANYGYTFGSGTRLTVV.